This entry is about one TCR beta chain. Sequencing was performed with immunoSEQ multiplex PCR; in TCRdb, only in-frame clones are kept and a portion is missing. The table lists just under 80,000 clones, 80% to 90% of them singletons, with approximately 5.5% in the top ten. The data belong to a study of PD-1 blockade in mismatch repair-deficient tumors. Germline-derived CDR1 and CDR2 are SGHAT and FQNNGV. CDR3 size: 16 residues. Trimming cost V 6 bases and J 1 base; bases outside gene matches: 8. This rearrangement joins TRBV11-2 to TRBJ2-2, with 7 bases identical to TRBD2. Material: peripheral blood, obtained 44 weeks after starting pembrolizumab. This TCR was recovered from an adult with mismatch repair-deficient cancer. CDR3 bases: TGTGCCAGCAGGGGGGGGGTTCGGGAGAACACCGGGGAGCTGTTTTTT. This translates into CASRGGVRENTGELFF.